The 21 T cell receptor beta chains reported below all come from one sample, sequenced in a study of kidney transplant recipient with SARS-CoV-2 infection (dated by TCRdb to the early 2020s). This sample's time point label indicates: pre-pandemic baseline sample and day 111 after first positive SARS-CoV-2 test. Sequencing was performed on an Illumina MiSeq. TCRdb handled the public reads itself, with Q25 trimming in fastp and clone calling in MiXCR, and kept productive beta chains. When rows share a CDR3 protein, they turn into one entry using the most common DNA and genes. For this sample the table gives fewer than 250,000 distinct CDR3 sequences, of which 29% were detected only once. 6% to 8.5% of the sample is in the top ten clones. Sequenced here: a blood sample, sampled at baseline and between days 110 and 120 from a kidney transplant recipient. These receptors came from a male patient in his thirties who had COVID-19 and was a kidney transplant recipient. In transplant recipients, some T cells may be of donor rather than host origin.

About this clonotype: A single base separates this from a much larger clone, so it may be a read error. V usage is TRBV11-3 and J usage is TRBJ1-2; D is undetermined. CDR3 length: 17 amino acids. Germline V gene sequence: CDR1 SGHNT, CDR2 YENEEA. V lost 8 bases and J 4 bases, leaving 26 bases between the germline ends. The CDR3 loop is CASGRSNDLGKTYGYTF. As DNA, the CDR3 is TGTGCCAGCGGCCGTAGCAACGATCTCGGAAAGACCTATGGCTACACCTTC. The whole variable domain, remainder taken from reference TRBV11-3 and TRBJ1-2, is EAGVVQSPRYKIIEKKQPVAFWCNPISGHNTLYWYLQNLGQGPELLIRYENEEAVDDSQLPKDRFSAERLKGVDSTLKIQPAELGDSAVYLCASGRSNDLGKTYGYTFGSGTRLTVV.

This clonotype showed up many times. This chain links TRBV6-5 with TRBJ1-1; TRBD1 matches at 9 bases. Germline V gene data show CDR1 as MNHEY and CDR2 as SVGAGI. J lost 4 bases, V lost 5 bases, and 5 bases had no gene match. This CDR3 has 14 amino acids. CDR3 sequence reads: CASSPTGGVTEAFF. The CDR3 DNA follows: TGTGCCAGCAGTCCGACAGGGGGGGTCACTGAAGCTTTCTTT.

This clonotype was counted many times. The rearrangement joins TRBV5-4 to TRBJ1-4; D not resolved. The germline V gene encodes CDR1 SGHNT and CDR2 YYREEE (reference sequence). The CDR3 contains 12 residues. The germline V and J ends were trimmed by 1 base and 7 bases, with 5 bases remaining between them. CDR3 nucleotides: TGTGCCAGCAGCTTGTACGGTGAAAAACTGTTTTTT. Translating it yields CASSLYGEKLFF.

This clonotype was observed many times. This chain links TRBV4-3 with TRBJ1-2; D is uncertain. The CDR3 length is 17 residues. V lost 3 bases and J 4 bases, leaving 21 bases between the germline ends. From germline, CDR1 is LGHNA and CDR2 YSLEER. The CDR3 DNA reads as TGCGCCAGCAGCCACCTAAAAGGACGTCGAAAGACCTATGGCTACACCTTC. As protein: CASSHLKGRRKTYGYTF.

This clonotype was counted ten times or more. The rearrangement links TRBV7-3 to TRBJ2-7; D may correspond to TRBD1 or TRBD2 (7 bases each). V was shortened by 1 base and J by 4 bases, with 17 bases between the two germline ends. CDR1 and CDR2 (germline): SGHTA, FQGTGA. This CDR3 has 16 residues. CDR3 DNA: TGTGCCAGCAGCTTAAGCGGGGGACAGATGTCTTACGAGCAGTACTTC. It is translated as CASSLSGGQMSYEQYF.

The chain employs TRBV5-8 and TRBJ1-2; no definite D call. CDR1 is SGHTS, CDR2 YDEGEE, per germline. The CDR3 consists of 16 residues. Trimming took 5 bases from V and 4 from J, leaving 21 bases between them. CDR3 DNA: TGTGCCAGCAGACAAGATCATCCACGAAAGACCTATGGCTACACCTTC. This codes for CASRQDHPRKTYGYTF.

A remark on this clonotype: This may arise from a read error, as a much more abundant clone is one base away. V usage is TRBV20-1 and J usage is TRBJ1-2; D gene uncertain. The germline gives CDR1 DFQATT, CDR2 SNEGSKA (reference sequence). V shed 4 bases and J shed 4 bases, with 22 bases lying between them. The CDR3 runs to 16 residues. As DNA, the CDR3 is TGCAGTGCTATGGGCCTGCTGTTTCGAAAGACCTATGGCTACACCTTC. It translates to CSAMGLLFRKTYGYTF.

A remark on this clonotype: A much larger clone lies a single base off, so this may be a read error. This chain joins TRBV6-5 and TRBJ2-7; the match to TRBD1 covers 9 bases. The junction had 6 bases not matched to a gene; V was cut back by 4 bases and J by 2 bases. In germline, CDR1 is MNHEY, CDR2 SVGAGI. This CDR3 is built from 15 residues. The CDR3 DNA sequence: TGTGCCAGCAGTTGCCAGGGGACAGGGACCTACGAGCAGTACTTC. Protein product: CASSCQGTGTYEQYF.

The genes are TRBV10-3 and TRBJ2-1; TRBD2 matches 8 bases. The CDR3 length is 15 residues. CDR1 is ENHRY and CDR2 is SYGVKD in the germline V gene. After removal of 6 bases from V and 0 bases from J, the junction contained 4 bases not matched to a gene. The chain's CDR3 is CAISLAGSSYNEQFF. For the CDR3, the DNA is TGTGCCATCAGCTTAGCGGGGAGCTCCTACAATGAGCAGTTCTTC.

This clonotype was recorded a few times. The chain is built from TRBV21-1 and TRBJ2-3. TRBV21-1 corresponds to a pseudogene. The CDR3 contains 17 residues. CDR3 loop: CASSFALATVMQGTQYF. The DNA of the CDR3 is TGTGCCAGCAGTTTCGCATTAGCTACAGTCATGCAAGGTACGCAGTATTTT.

On this clonotype: One junction end disagrees with the germline gene, perhaps due to a read error. The chain has TRBV7-7 and TRBJ1-2, with no clear D. The length of the CDR3 is 17 residues. Per the germline V gene, CDR1 is SSHAT and CDR2 is FNYEAQ (reference sequence). The CDR3 loop reads CASSLFHECRKTYGYNF. CDR3 DNA sequence: TGTGCCAGCAGCCTCTTCCATGAGTGCCGAAAGACCTATGGCTACAACTTC.

As for this clonotype: This sequence may be a read error, since a much larger clone differs from it by one base. The chain has TRBV5-3 and TRBJ1-2, with D unresolved. TRBV5-3 is known as an ORF, though its function is uncertain. The CDR3 sequence is 16 residues long. CDR3 region: CARSSEVVRKTYGCTF. Here the CDR3 DNA reads TGTGCCAGATCCTCCGAAGTGGTGAGAAAGACCTATGGCTGCACCTTC.

As to this clonotype: Being one base from a much bigger clone, this may be a read error. The chain combines TRBV19 with TRBJ1-1; D possibly corresponds to TRBD1 (5 bases). Germline CDR1 reads LNHDA; CDR2 reads SQIVND (reference sequence). Deletions cut 3 bases from V and 4 bases from J, with 18 bases between. The CDR3 spans 16 residues. The CDR3 bases are TGTGCCAGTAGTATCACCTCACAGGAAGTGAGCACTGAAGCTTTCTTT. It specifies CASSITSQEVSTEAFF.

The sample holds many counts of this clonotype. The CDR3 sequence is CASSHNPDLGKTYGYTF. Here the CDR3 DNA reads TGTGCCAGCAGCCACAACCCCGATCTCGGAAAGACCTATGGCTACACCTTC. The chain couples TRBV11-3 to TRBJ1-2; D ambiguous. Germline assignment: CDR1 SGHNT and CDR2 YENEEA. V gave up 5 bases and J gave up 4 bases, with 23 bases separating them. This CDR3 has 17 residues. The variable domain in full, completed from reference TRBV11-3 and TRBJ1-2, reads EAGVVQSPRYKIIEKKQPVAFWCNPISGHNTLYWYLQNLGQGPELLIRYENEEAVDDSQLPKDRFSAERLKGVDSTLKIQPAELGDSAVYLCASSHNPDLGKTYGYTFGSGTRLTVV.

V and J are TRBV24-1 and TRBJ2-3; D possibly corresponds to TRBD1 (5 bases). The germline V gene has CDR1 KGHDR and CDR2 SFDVKD. V lost 4 bases and J 1 base, leaving 5 bases between the germline ends. The CDR3 is made up of 13 amino acids. CDR3 protein: CATSDRGTDTQYF. In DNA, the CDR3 is TGTGCCACCAGTGACAGGGGCACAGATACGCAGTATTTT.

As concerns this clonotype: A much larger clone differs by one base, so this may be a read error. This chain uses TRBV19 with TRBJ2-5, with D unclear. The CDR3 length is 12 residues. The germline V gene has CDR1 LNHDA and CDR2 SQIVND (reference sequence). DNA for the CDR3: TGTGCCAGTAGACGGACGGGCGAGACCCGGTACTTC. This translates into CASRRTGETRYF.

With respect to this clonotype: Possible read error: a much larger clone is one base away. V gene TRBV6-2 or TRBV6-3 combines with J gene TRBJ2-7; TRBD1 is a possible D gene (6 bases). V was clipped by 10 bases and J by 0 bases, with 13 bases between them. The CDR3 spans 13 residues. Germline assignment: CDR1 MNHEY and CDR2 SVGEGT. The CDR3 spells CANRRQASYEQYF. The CDR3 bases are TGTGCCAACAGGAGACAGGCCTCCTACGAGCAGTACTTC.

This clonotype was seen repeatedly, ten times or more. This chain connects TRBV6-5 to TRBJ2-2; no reliable D call. The CDR3 consists of 15 residues. Germline CDR1 and CDR2: MNHEY and SVGAGI. V was cut by 0 bases and J by 7 bases, with 12 bases left in between. This chain's CDR3 is CASSYSSQSSGELFF. The CDR3 DNA follows: TGTGCCAGCAGTTACTCGAGTCAGTCGAGCGGGGAGCTGTTTTTT.

The sample holds many counts of this clonotype. The rearrangement links TRBV7-9 to TRBJ2-5, with D possibly being TRBD2 (5 bases). The ends were cut back, 3 bases at V and 0 bases at J, with 14 bases in the middle. Germline V gene data show CDR1 as SEHNR and CDR2 as FQNEAQ (reference sequence). The CDR3 is 16 amino acids. This chain's CDR3 is CASSLGSGLYQETQYF. The CDR3 DNA reads as TGTGCCAGCAGCTTGGGGAGCGGATTGTACCAAGAGACCCAGTACTTC. The entire variable domain, with the rest obtained from reference TRBV7-9 and TRBJ2-5, is as follows: DTGVSQNPRHKITKRGQNVTFRCDPISEHNRLYWYRQTLGQGPEFLTYFQNEAQLEKSRLLSDRFSAERPKGSFSTLEIQRTEQGDSAMYLCASSLGSGLYQETQYFGPGTRLLVL.

Concerning this clonotype itself: A read error may be the cause here, since a much bigger clone is one base away. The chain uses TRBV5-8 and TRBJ2-7; no definite D call. CDR1 and CDR2 from the germline V gene are SGHTS and YDEGEE. There are 14 residues in the CDR3. CDR3 in DNA: TGTGCCGGCAGCTTTGACCGATTCTCCTACGAGCAGTACTTC. Protein sequence: CAGSFDRFSYEQYF.

This clonotype was recorded at least ten times. This sequence joins TRBV10-3 and TRBJ2-7; 8 bases map to TRBD2. Looked up from germline, CDR1 is ENHRY and CDR2 is SYGVKD. The CDR3 runs to 13 residues. Unmatched junction bases numbered 7, after V lost 11 bases and J lost 1 base. The CDR3 reads CASGGAGSYEQYF. CDR3 coding DNA: TGTGCCTCCGGGGGGGCGGGATCCTACGAGCAGTACTTC.